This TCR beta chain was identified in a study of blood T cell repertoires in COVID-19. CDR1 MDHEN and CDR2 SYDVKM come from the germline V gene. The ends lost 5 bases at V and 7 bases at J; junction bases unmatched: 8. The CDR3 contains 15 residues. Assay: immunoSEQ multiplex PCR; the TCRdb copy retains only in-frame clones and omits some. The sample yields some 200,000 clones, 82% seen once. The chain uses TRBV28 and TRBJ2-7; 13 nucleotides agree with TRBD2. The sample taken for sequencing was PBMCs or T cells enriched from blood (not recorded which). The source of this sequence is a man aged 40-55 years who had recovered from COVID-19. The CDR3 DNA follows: TGTGCCAGCAGTCAACTAGCGGGAGGGCCGCGGGAGCAGTACTTC. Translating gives CASSQLAGGPREQYF.